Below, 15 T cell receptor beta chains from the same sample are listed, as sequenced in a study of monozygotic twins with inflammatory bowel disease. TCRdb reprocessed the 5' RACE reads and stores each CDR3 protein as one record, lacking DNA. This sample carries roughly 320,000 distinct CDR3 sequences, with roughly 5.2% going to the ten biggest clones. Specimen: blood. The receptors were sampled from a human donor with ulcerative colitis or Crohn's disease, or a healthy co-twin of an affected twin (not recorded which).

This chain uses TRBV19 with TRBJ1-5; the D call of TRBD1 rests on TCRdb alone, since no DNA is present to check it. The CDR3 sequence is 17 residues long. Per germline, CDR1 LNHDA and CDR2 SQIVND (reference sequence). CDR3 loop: CASSIARAWEGNQPQHF.

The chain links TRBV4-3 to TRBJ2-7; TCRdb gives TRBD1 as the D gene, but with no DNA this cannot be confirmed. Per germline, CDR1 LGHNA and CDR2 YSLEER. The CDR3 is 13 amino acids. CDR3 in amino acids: CASSRDITYEQYF.

The CDR3 is CASSYGQGPGNTIYF. The chain recombines TRBV6-5 with TRBJ1-3; TCRdb's D call of TRBD1 is untestable without DNA. Germline CDR1 and CDR2: MNHEY and SVGAGI. The CDR3 length is 15 residues.

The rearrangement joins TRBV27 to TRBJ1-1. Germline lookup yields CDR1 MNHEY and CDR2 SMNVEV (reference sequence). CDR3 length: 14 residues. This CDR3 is CASSLSRGYTEAFF.

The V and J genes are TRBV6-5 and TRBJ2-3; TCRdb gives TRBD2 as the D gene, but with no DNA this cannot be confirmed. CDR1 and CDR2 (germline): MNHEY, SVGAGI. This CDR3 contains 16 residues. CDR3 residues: CASRSYLAVSTDTQYF.

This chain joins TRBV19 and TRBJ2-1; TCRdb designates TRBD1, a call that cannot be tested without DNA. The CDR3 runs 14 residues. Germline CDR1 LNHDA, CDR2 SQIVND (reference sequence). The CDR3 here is CASKGGQGYNEQFF.

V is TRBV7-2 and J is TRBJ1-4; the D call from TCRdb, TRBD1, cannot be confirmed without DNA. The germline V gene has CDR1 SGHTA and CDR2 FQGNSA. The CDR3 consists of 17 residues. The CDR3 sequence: CASSLGGRGLSGEKLFF.

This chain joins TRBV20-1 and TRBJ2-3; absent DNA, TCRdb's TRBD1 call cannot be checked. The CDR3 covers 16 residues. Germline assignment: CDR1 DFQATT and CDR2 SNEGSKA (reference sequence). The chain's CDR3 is CSAWRPGTVSTDTQYF.

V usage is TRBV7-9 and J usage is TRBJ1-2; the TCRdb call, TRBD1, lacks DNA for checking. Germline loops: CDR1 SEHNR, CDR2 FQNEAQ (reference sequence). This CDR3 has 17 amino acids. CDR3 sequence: CASSLPTNSPGQERLFF.

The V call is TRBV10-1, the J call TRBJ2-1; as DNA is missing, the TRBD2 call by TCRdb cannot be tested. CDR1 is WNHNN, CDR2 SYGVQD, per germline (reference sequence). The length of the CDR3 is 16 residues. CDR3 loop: CASSGTSGSSLDEQFF.

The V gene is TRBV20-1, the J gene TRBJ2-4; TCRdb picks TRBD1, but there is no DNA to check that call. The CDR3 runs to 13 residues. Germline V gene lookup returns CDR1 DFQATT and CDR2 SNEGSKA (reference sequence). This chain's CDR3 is CSAGQGIASIQYF.

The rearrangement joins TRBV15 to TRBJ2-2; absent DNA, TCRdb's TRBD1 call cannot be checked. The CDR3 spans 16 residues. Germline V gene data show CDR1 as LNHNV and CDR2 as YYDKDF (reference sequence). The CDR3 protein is CATSRAWTGKTGELFF.

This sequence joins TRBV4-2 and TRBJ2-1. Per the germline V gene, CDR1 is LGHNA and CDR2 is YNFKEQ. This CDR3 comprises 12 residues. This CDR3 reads CASSQEWDEQFF.

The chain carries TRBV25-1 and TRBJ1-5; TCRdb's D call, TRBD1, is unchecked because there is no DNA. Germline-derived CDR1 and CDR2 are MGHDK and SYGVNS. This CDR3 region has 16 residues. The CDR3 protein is CASSGQGGMGYQPQHF. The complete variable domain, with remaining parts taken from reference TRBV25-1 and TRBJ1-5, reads EADIYQTPRYLVIGTGKKITLECSQTMGHDKMYWYQQDPGMELHLIHYSYGVNSTEKGDLSSESTVSRIRTEHFPLTLESARPSHTSQYLCASSGQGGMGYQPQHFGDGTRLSIL.

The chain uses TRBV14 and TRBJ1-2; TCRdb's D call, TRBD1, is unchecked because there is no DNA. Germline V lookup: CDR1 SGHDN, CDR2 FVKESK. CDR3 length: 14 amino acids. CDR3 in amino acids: CASSYRDRVSGYTF.